Listed below are T cell receptor beta chains from one sample, sequenced in a study of shared clonotypes between healthy human individuals. Profiled with immunoSEQ multiplex PCR; TCRdb holds only in-frame clones, not every one. The sample lists around 990,000 clones, approximately 75% occurring once. The material sequenced was memory CD4+ T cells from PBMCs. Receptors were obtained from a man younger than 30 in good health. Some clones in this sample may be carry-over from other donors' samples. Each CDR3 is given with its conserved first and last residue. D genes are given only for firm matches. Where a row states a size, it is once, few, many or the class of an expanded clone; other rows omit it.

d_gene	abundance	v_gene	j_gene	len	CDR3aa	CDR3nt
TRBD2	.	TRBV29-1	TRBJ2-3	14	CSVEASGSRGTQYF	TGCAGCGTTGAGGCTAGCGGGAGCCGGGGTACGCAGTATTTT
.	few	TRBV28	TRBJ1-3	15	CASSLNVLSGNTIYF	TGTGCCAGCAGTTTAAATGTCCTCTCTGGAAACACCATATATTTT
.	.	TRBV7-2	TRBJ2-1	15	CASSPQGETYNEQFF	TGTGCCAGCAGCCCGCAAGGGGAGACCTACAATGAGCAGTTCTTC
.	few	TRBV10-3	TRBJ2-3	13	CAAGGGTADTQYF	TGTGCCGCCGGGGGGGGGACAGCAGATACGCAGTATTTT
.	few	TRBV11-3	TRBJ1-6	13	CASSVGNSSPLHF	TGTGCCAGCAGCGTGGGGAATAGTTCACCCCTCCACTTT
.	few	TRBV7-3	TRBJ1-1	14	CASSLNSLVTEAFF	TGTGCCAGCAGCTTAAACTCTCTTGTCACTGAAGCTTTCTTT
.	.	TRBV5-1	TRBJ2-1	16	CASSGPFGGAGNEQFF	TGCGCCAGCAGTGGGCCCTTTGGAGGGGCAGGCAATGAGCAGTTCTTC
TRBD1	.	TRBV4-2	TRBJ2-5	15	CASSVPDRSQETQYF	TGTGCCAGCAGCGTACCGGACAGGTCCCAAGAGACCCAGTACTTC
TRBD2	.	TRBV6-1	TRBJ2-1	16	CASSEAGTSTYNEQFF	TGTGCCAGCAGTGAAGCCGGGACTAGCACTTACAATGAGCAGTTCTTC
TRBD1	.	TRBV4-1	TRBJ2-1	15	CASSQPRTGSNEQFF	TGCGCCAGCAGCCAACCGCGGACAGGGAGCAATGAGCAGTTCTTC
.	.	TRBV5-6	TRBJ1-1	12	CASRRLEGEAFF	TGTGCCAGCAGGAGATTGGAGGGGGAAGCTTTCTTT
.	.	TRBV6-5	TRBJ1-1	14	CASTNDPGATEAFF	TGTGCCAGCACCAATGACCCCGGGGCCACTGAAGCTTTCTTT
.	.	TRBV15	TRBJ1-1	14	CATSSWGVGTEAFF	TGTGCCACCAGCAGTTGGGGGGTTGGCACTGAAGCTTTCTTT
.	.	TRBV7-9	TRBJ2-7	15	CASSLGPQVAYEQYF	TGTGCCAGCAGCTTGGGACCCCAAGTGGCCTACGAGCAGTACTTC
TRBD1	.	TRBV5-1	TRBJ2-6	16	CASAGTGYSGANVLTF	TGCGCCAGTGCCGGGACAGGTTATTCTGGGGCCAACGTCCTGACTTTC
.	once	TRBV7-2	TRBJ2-1	15	CASSLGAETYNEQFF	TGTGCCAGCAGCTTAGGTGCAGAAACCTACAATGAGCAGTTCTTC
.	few	TRBV18	TRBJ1-5	13	CASSVSLNQPQHF	TGTGCCAGCTCAGTATCCTTAAATCAGCCCCAGCATTTT
TRBD2	.	TRBV19	TRBJ2-3	16	CASSVGTSGGTDTQYF	TGTGCCAGTAGTGTCGGGACTAGCGGAGGCACAGATACGCAGTATTTT
TRBD2	.	TRBV28	TRBJ2-3	16	CASLGTSGRDTDTQYF	TGTGCCAGCCTAGGGACTAGCGGGAGAGACACAGATACGCAGTATTTT
.	.	TRBV5-1	TRBJ1-1	13	CASSSQGGTEAFF	TGCGCCAGCAGCTCACAGGGCGGCACTGAAGCTTTCTTT
.	.	TRBV28	TRBJ2-5	14	CASSVEQLQETQYF	TGTGCCAGCAGTGTGGAGCAGCTCCAAGAGACCCAGTACTTC
TRBD1	once	TRBV6-1	TRBJ2-5	14	CASVWDRGGETQYF	TGTGCCAGCGTTTGGGACAGGGGGGGGGAGACCCAGTACTTC
.	.	TRBV27	TRBJ2-3	14	CASSREAFTDTQYF	TGTGCCAGCAGTCGCGAGGCTTTCACAGATACGCAGTATTTT
.	.	TRBV4-1	TRBJ2-3	16	CASSHEVPPVTDTQYF	TGCGCCAGCAGCCATGAAGTCCCCCCAGTTACAGATACGCAGTATTTT
.	many	TRBV7-9	TRBJ1-3	14	CASRPTGVGNTIYF	TGTGCCAGCAGACCTACAGGAGTTGGAAACACCATATATTTT
TRBD1	.	TRBV6-6	TRBJ2-7	14	CASRNRDRGYEQYF	TGTGCCAGCCGGAACCGGGACAGGGGATACGAGCAGTACTTC
TRBD1	.	TRBV29-1	TRBJ2-7	14	CSVEGDRGLDEQYF	TGCAGCGTTGAAGGAGACAGGGGGCTCGACGAGCAGTACTTC
.	few	TRBV6-6	TRBJ1-2	14	CASSPGTAYYGYTF	TGTGCCAGCAGTCCAGGGACGGCTTACTATGGCTACACCTTC
TRBD1	few	TRBV19	TRBJ2-6	15	CASTLDRAGANVLTF	TGTGCCAGTACCCTTGACAGGGCTGGGGCCAACGTCCTGACTTTC
.	.	TRBV28	TRBJ1-1	14	CASSSGTTSTEAFF	TGTGCCAGCAGTTCCGGGACAACATCCACTGAAGCTTTCTTT
TRBD1	.	TRBV20-1	TRBJ1-1	11	CSARWGQGAFF	TGCAGTGCTAGATGGGGACAGGGAGCTTTCTTT